These 14 T cell receptor beta chains share one sample of origin, sequenced in a study of blood T cell repertoires in COVID-19 (dated by TCRdb to about 2020). The library relied on the immunoSEQ multiplex PCR assay. TCRdb holds this immuneACCESS table with in-frame rearrangements only. Some clones are missing; in checked studies, unresolved V genes explain under half, and the rest has no known cause. Counted in this sample were about 110,000 clones; 70% to 90% of them appeared once. Clones ranked in the top ten supply 8.4% of the sample. Specimen: peripheral blood. All receptors derive from a woman in her seventies who had recovered from COVID-19.

CDR3 in DNA: TGTGCCTGGAGTGTACAGGCTAGCGGGGGAACCCAGTACTTC. Translation: CAWSVQASGGTQYF. The chain carries TRBV30 and TRBJ2-5, with 10 bases fitting TRBD2. The length of the CDR3 is 14 residues. The trim removed 0 bases at V and 8 bases at J, leaving 6 bases unmatched. Germline CDR1 GTSNPN, CDR2 SVGIG (reference sequence).

This chain links TRBV5-1 with TRBJ2-7; D is uncertain. The CDR3 consists of 14 residues. In germline, CDR1 is SGHRS, CDR2 YFSETQ. The ends were cut back, 0 bases at V and 6 bases at J, with 13 bases in the middle. The CDR3 protein is CASSLGSTSGEQYF. As DNA, the CDR3 is TGCGCCAGCAGCTTGGGGTCAACCTCCGGCGAGCAGTACTTC.

V is TRBV5-5 and J is TRBJ1-1; 8 bases are a match to TRBD1. The CDR3 runs 14 residues. The V segment lost 3 bases and the J segment 4 bases; nucleotides outside the gene matches: 5. The germline CDR1 and CDR2 sequences are SGHKS and YYEKEE (reference sequence). The CDR3 DNA reads as TGTGCCAGCAGCTCTGGACAGGGCGGCACTGAAGCTTTCTTT. It codes for CASSSGQGGTEAFF.

This clone came up a few times. V and J are TRBV5-4 and TRBJ2-2; D is ambiguous. Germline values: CDR1 SGHNT, CDR2 YYREEE (reference sequence). The CDR3 totals 13 residues. V lost 4 bases, J lost 1 base, and 5 bases lay in between. The CDR3 sequence is CASSQQNTGELFF. Here the CDR3 DNA reads TGTGCCAGCAGCCAACAGAACACCGGGGAGCTGTTTTTT.

The chain combines TRBV28 with TRBJ1-5, with D unclear. CDR1 MDHEN and CDR2 SYDVKM come from the germline V gene. The CDR3 loop spans 12 amino acids. V was trimmed by 6 bases and J by 7 bases, leaving 10 bases between them. The CDR3 DNA reads TGTGCCAGCAGGGCCGGGATCCAGCCCCAGCATTTT. It yields the protein CASRAGIQPQHF.

The rearrangement links TRBV9 to TRBJ2-5; TRBD1 agrees at 8 bases. Looked up from germline, CDR1 is SGDLS and CDR2 is YYNGEE. There are 14 residues in the CDR3. V lost 3 bases and J lost 9; bases outside the gene matches: 10. CDR3 sequence (DNA): TGTGCCAGCAGCGGAGCAGGGGGCGCGGGCTCCCAGTACTTC. Encoded protein: CASSGAGGAGSQYF.

The V gene is TRBV28, the J gene TRBJ2-3, with 9 nucleotides matching TRBD1. Per the germline V gene, CDR1 is MDHEN and CDR2 is SYDVKM. Trimming at V came to 2 bases and at J to 4 bases, leaving 13 bases not matched to a gene. This CDR3 has 18 residues. Written as DNA, the CDR3 is TGTGCCAGCAGTTTACTCCTCGGGACAGGGACCCACTCAGATACGCAGTATTTT. Its protein product is CASSLLLGTGTHSDTQYF. Looking up the rest from reference TRBV28 and TRBJ2-3 gives the full variable domain: DVKVTQSSRYLVKRTGEKVFLECVQDMDHENMFWYRQDPGLGLRLIYFSYDVKMKEKGDIPEGYSVSREKKERFSLILESASTNQTSMYLCASSLLLGTGTHSDTQYFGPGTRLTVL.

This clone has only a few counts. DNA of the CDR3: TGCGCCAGCAGCCCCCGCCCCGGTGCGAACACCGGGGAGCTGTTTTTT. Its translation is CASSPRPGANTGELFF. The chain joins TRBV5-1 to TRBJ2-2; D unresolved. The CDR3 is made up of 16 amino acids. Trimming removed 4 bases from V and 0 bases from J, with 13 bases in between. Germline CDR1 SGHRS, CDR2 YFSETQ.

This clone has a handful of counts. CDR3 protein: CASSSWTETEQYF. The CDR3 DNA follows: TGTGCCAGCAGCTCCTGGACTGAAACCGAGCAGTACTTC. This rearrangement joins TRBV11-3 to TRBJ2-7; TRBD2 might be the D (5 bases). V was trimmed by 4 bases and J by 6 bases, leaving 13 bases between them. Germline V gives CDR1 SGHNT, CDR2 YENEEA. The CDR3 length is 13 residues.

V gene TRBV7-3 combines with J gene TRBJ2-1, with TRBD1 matching 9 bases. J was trimmed by 6 bases and V by 3 bases; bases with no gene match: 6. The CDR3 covers 15 residues. The germline CDR1 and CDR2 sequences are SGHTA and FQGTGA. The CDR3 loop is CASSFLTGGGNEQFF. DNA of the CDR3: TGTGCCAGCAGCTTCCTGACAGGGGGAGGCAATGAGCAGTTCTTC.

The chain uses TRBV28 and TRBJ2-2, with a tentative D call TRBD1 (5 bases). The V end lost 3 bases, the J end lost 0 bases, and 11 bases lay between the germline ends. This CDR3 comprises 16 residues. CDR1 is MDHEN and CDR2 is SYDVKM in the germline V gene. CDR3 loop: CASSLIADTNTGELFF. As DNA, the CDR3 is TGTGCCAGCAGTTTGATTGCGGACACGAACACCGGGGAGCTGTTTTTT.

The CDR3 spells CASSLTDRIRYGYTF. The CDR3 coding sequence is TGTGCCAGCAGCTTGACTGACAGGATTCGCTATGGCTACACCTTC. This chain uses TRBV5-5 with TRBJ1-2; weak D call: TRBD1 (6 bases). This CDR3 comprises 15 residues. Trimming shortened V by 1 base and J by 4 bases, and 14 bases separated the two germline ends. CDR1 and CDR2 (germline): SGHKS, YYEKEE (reference sequence).

This CDR3 reads CASSPIPDTQYF. Written as DNA, the CDR3 is TGTGCCAGCAGCCCAATTCCCGATACGCAGTATTTT. The chain uses TRBV12-3 or TRBV12-4 and TRBJ2-3; D gene ambiguous. The CDR3 spans 12 residues. Trimming removed 6 bases from V and 6 bases from J, with 10 bases in between.

The J gene is TRBJ1-2, the V gene TRBV10-3; 8 nucleotides line up with TRBD1. Germline assignment: CDR1 ENHRY and CDR2 SYGVKD. J lost 1 base, V lost 10 bases, and 11 bases had no gene match. This CDR3 has 15 amino acids. CDR3 residues: CATSRDRTSNYGYTF. CDR3 coding DNA: TGTGCCACGTCCCGGGACAGGACTAGTAACTATGGCTACACCTTC.